These T cell receptor beta chains were read from a single sample in a study of cytomegalovirus exposure and HLA in healthy donors. The method was immunoSEQ multiplex PCR; TCRdb's version includes in-frame clones alone and lacks a portion of them. The sample lists over 150,000 clones, 80% occurring once. Sequenced input: PBMCs. The receptors stem from a man aged 30 to 39 in good health and CMV-seropositive. CDR3s include the opening cysteine and the closing phenylalanine or tryptophan. A D gene is named only where the DNA matches it firmly. The listing skips clone size in some rows; elsewhere it reads once, few, many or a size class.

clone_size: -
j_call: TRBJ1-1
v_call: TRBV2
d_call: TRBD1
cdr3_aa: CASKGGDEAFF
cdr3_nt: TGTGCCAGCAAAGGGGGCGACGAAGCTTTCTTT

clone_size: -
j_call: TRBJ2-6
v_call: TRBV12-5
d_call: -
cdr3_aa: CASGRILSSGANVLTF
cdr3_nt: TGTGCTAGTGGGCGGATCCTGAGCTCTGGGGCCAACGTCCTGACTTTC

clone_size: -
j_call: TRBJ2-7
v_call: TRBV18
d_call: -
cdr3_aa: CASSGGSTWEQYF
cdr3_nt: TGTGCCAGCTCGGGCGGGTCAACGTGGGAGCAGTACTTC

clone_size: -
j_call: TRBJ2-1
v_call: TRBV7-2
d_call: -
cdr3_aa: CASSSDYSYNEQFF
cdr3_nt: TGTGCCAGCAGCTCCGACTACTCCTACAATGAGCAGTTCTTC

clone_size: -
j_call: TRBJ2-7
v_call: TRBV12-5
d_call: -
cdr3_aa: CASGFPPSTVTAIYEQYF
cdr3_nt: TGTGCTAGTGGTTTTCCCCCGAGTACTGTGACAGCCATCTACGAGCAGTACTTC

clone_size: -
j_call: TRBJ2-2
v_call: TRBV23-1
d_call: -
cdr3_aa: CASRSRAGELFF
cdr3_nt: TGCGCCAGCAGGTCTCGGGCCGGGGAGCTGTTTTTT

clone_size: -
j_call: TRBJ2-1
v_call: TRBV28
d_call: TRBD2
cdr3_aa: CASSWGLAGDEQFF
cdr3_nt: TGTGCCAGCAGTTGGGGACTAGCGGGAGATGAGCAGTTCTTC

clone_size: -
j_call: TRBJ1-1
v_call: TRBV2
d_call: -
cdr3_aa: CASNPLRTDLNTEAFF
cdr3_nt: TGTGCCAGCAATCCCCTCCGGACAGACTTGAACACTGAAGCTTTCTTT

clone_size: -
j_call: TRBJ1-1
v_call: TRBV9
d_call: -
cdr3_aa: CASSVATGFEAFF
cdr3_nt: TGTGCCAGCAGCGTAGCTACGGGTTTTGAAGCTTTCTTT

clone_size: once
j_call: TRBJ1-5
v_call: TRBV7-2
d_call: -
cdr3_aa: CASSYGRVSQPQHF
cdr3_nt: TGTGCCAGCAGCTACGGCAGGGTGTCTCAGCCCCAGCATTTT

clone_size: -
j_call: TRBJ1-1
v_call: TRBV9
d_call: TRBD1
cdr3_aa: CASSAGQGADTEAFF
cdr3_nt: TGTGCCAGCAGCGCCGGACAGGGGGCGGACACTGAAGCTTTCTTT

clone_size: -
j_call: TRBJ1-2
v_call: TRBV29-1
d_call: -
cdr3_aa: CSVDQDSGYTF
cdr3_nt: TGCAGCGTGGACCAGGACAGCGGCTACACCTTC

clone_size: few
j_call: TRBJ2-5
v_call: TRBV14
d_call: -
cdr3_aa: CASSPLVAGRETQYF
cdr3_nt: TGTGCCAGCAGCCCCCTCGTGGCGGGGCGGGAGACCCAGTACTTC

clone_size: -
j_call: TRBJ2-7
v_call: TRBV28
d_call: -
cdr3_aa: CASSTRSPKILGRPWNEQYF
cdr3_nt: TGTGCCAGCAGCACCCGATCCCCTAAGATACTAGGTCGACCTTGGAACGAGCAGTACTTC

clone_size: -
j_call: TRBJ2-3
v_call: TRBV4-3
d_call: -
cdr3_aa: CASSQDLARGPDTQYF
cdr3_nt: TGCGCCAGCAGCCAAGACCTAGCGAGGGGCCCAGATACGCAGTATTTT

clone_size: -
j_call: TRBJ1-2
v_call: TRBV30
d_call: TRBD1
cdr3_aa: CAWSDLTGGWGGYTF
cdr3_nt: TGTGCCTGGAGCGATCTGACAGGGGGTTGGGGAGGCTACACCTTC